These T cell receptor beta chains were read from a single sample in a study of blood T cell repertoires in COVID-19. TCRdb keeps only in-frame clones here, not all; method: immunoSEQ multiplex PCR. The repertoire has 85,000 to 90,000 clones, roughly nine tenths of them found once; the top ten carry around 5.2%. Sequencing used peripheral blood. The source of these receptors is an elderly woman with active COVID-19. The CDR3 runs from the conserved cysteine through the conserved F or W. The D gene is left open where the match is weak. Clone size is stated in some rows and not others, as once, few, many or a class when expanded.

abundance,v_gene,len,d_gene,j_gene,CDR3nt,CDR3aa
.,TRBV5-1,15,.,TRBJ2-5,TGCGCCAGCAGCTTGGATTTTCAGGTCAAAGAGACCCAGTACTTC,CASSLDFQVKETQYF
.,TRBV21-1,13,.,TRBJ1-1,TGTGCCAGCAGGATATTTCGGGGTATTGAAGCTTTCTTT,CASRIFRGIEAFF
once,TRBV7-8,15,TRBD2,TRBJ2-7,TGTGCCAGCAGCCCCCAGGGAGGGGCGACCTACGAGCAGTACTTC,CASSPQGGATYEQYF
.,TRBV7-2,17,TRBD2,TRBJ2-5,TGTGCCAGCAGCTCAGTGCCCCCGGGAGGGGGCCAAGAGACCCAGTACTTC,CASSSVPPGGGQETQYF
.,TRBV29-1,13,.,TRBJ1-5,TGCAGCGTTGCGACAGGAGACAATCAGCCCCAGCATTTT,CSVATGDNQPQHF
.,TRBV19,15,.,TRBJ2-5,TGTGCCAGTAGTATGGCCCCTACAGGGCAAGAGACCCAGTACTTC,CASSMAPTGQETQYF
few,TRBV7-2,17,TRBD1,TRBJ2-1,TGTGCCAGCAGCTCTCAACCCGTGGGGGCAGGGGGCGGTGAGCAGTTCTTC,CASSSQPVGAGGGEQFF
few,TRBV10-3,14,.,TRBJ1-5,TGTGCCATCAGTGTAGGGAGGGGAGCTCAGCCCCAGCATTTT,CAISVGRGAQPQHF
.,TRBV10-3,18,TRBD2,TRBJ2-6,TGTGCCATCTCAACCGCCCCTAGCGGTGTCTCTGGGGCCAACGTCCTGACTTTC,CAISTAPSGVSGANVLTF
once,TRBV2,16,.,TRBJ2-2,TGTGCCAGCAGTGGCCGACAGAAGAAAAACACCGGGGAGCTGTTTTTT,CASSGRQKKNTGELFF
.,TRBV4-2,17,.,TRBJ1-1,TGTGCCAGCAGCCAAGATCCCCCGGGGATTATGAACACTGAAGCTTTCTTT,CASSQDPPGIMNTEAFF
.,TRBV5-4,16,TRBD2,TRBJ2-2,TGTGCCAGCAGACCGGGACTAGTGACTGGCACCGGGGAGCTGTTTTTT,CASRPGLVTGTGELFF
.,TRBV18,16,TRBD2,TRBJ2-1,TGTGCCAGCTCACCACCGGGAGCGGGAGGATTCTATGAGCAGTTCTTC,CASSPPGAGGFYEQFF
.,TRBV3-1/TRBV3-2,12,.,TRBJ1-2,TGTGCCAGCAGCCAAGGAGTTCCGGGATTCACCTTC,CASSQGVPGFTF
.,TRBV10-2,13,TRBD2,TRBJ2-7,TGCGCCAGCAGACTAGCGGGTACCTACGAGCAGTACTTC,CASRLAGTYEQYF
.,TRBV6-5,14,.,TRBJ1-5,TGTGCCAGCAGTCTTAGAGGACAGTATCAGCCCCAGCATTTT,CASSLRGQYQPQHF
.,TRBV28,16,TRBD2,TRBJ2-3,TGTGCCAGCAGTTTATCGTCTAGCGGAGGCACAGATACGCAGTATTTT,CASSLSSSGGTDTQYF
.,TRBV5-1,16,TRBD2,TRBJ2-7,TGCGCCAGCACCCGGCTGGGACTAGCGGGAAGCGACGAGCAGTACTTC,CASTRLGLAGSDEQYF
.,TRBV4-2,15,.,TRBJ2-3,TGTGCCAGCAGCCAACGGAGCGGTCGCACAGATACGCAGTATTTT,CASSQRSGRTDTQYF
.,TRBV27,15,.,TRBJ1-2,TGTGCCAGCAGTTTTCGGGGGGCTAGTAACTATGGCTACACCTTC,CASSFRGASNYGYTF
once,TRBV19,17,.,TRBJ2-1,TGTGCCAGTAGTCTCCACGGGGCGGGGAGTAGGTACAATGAGCAGTTCTTC,CASSLHGAGSRYNEQFF
.,TRBV7-9,14,.,TRBJ2-7,TGTGCCAGCAGCGAAGCGGGCCCTTCCTACGAGCAGTACTTC,CASSEAGPSYEQYF
.,TRBV19,14,.,TRBJ2-5,TGTGCCAGTAGTATTTCCAGGGGTGAAGAGACCCAGTACTTC,CASSISRGEETQYF
.,TRBV6-2/TRBV6-3,18,TRBD2,TRBJ2-3,TGTGCCAGCAGTCCCTGGACTAGCGGGAGGGCCGGCACAGATACGCAGTATTTT,CASSPWTSGRAGTDTQYF
.,TRBV28,15,.,TRBJ1-5,TGTGCCAGCAGTTCGCACCTTTCAGGGGTTCAGCCCCAGCATTTT,CASSSHLSGVQPQHF
.,TRBV19,13,.,TRBJ1-5,TGTGCCAGTAGTACGGATGTGGGGGGGCCCCAGCATTTT,CASSTDVGGPQHF